A selection of T cell receptor beta chains follows, all from one sample in a study of blood T cells in healthy people across ages. TCRdb called the 5' RACE reads again in MiXCR, with one record for every CDR3 protein. The data show 1,500,000 or so distinct CDR3 sequences, roughly 59% seen once. The sequencing sample was made of blood. These TCRs come from a man between 18 and 35 years old in good health. Both conserved end residues are part of each CDR3. Each record gives: J gene, D gene, V gene, CDR3 protein. A D gene is named only where the DNA matches it firmly.

J: TRBJ2-3
D: -
V: TRBV5-1
CDR3: CASSWTQPDTDTQYF

J: TRBJ2-7
D: -
V: TRBV7-9
CDR3: CASSSRDRNLYEQYF

J: TRBJ1-1
D: TRBD1
V: TRBV3-1
CDR3: CASSQDSQGVLNTEAFF

J: TRBJ2-7
D: -
V: TRBV4-3
CDR3: CASSQVDGVYEQYF

J: TRBJ2-7
D: -
V: TRBV4-1
CDR3: CASSQPEEARYEQYF

J: TRBJ2-1
D: -
V: TRBV5-1
CDR3: CASSSDLPSDEQFF

J: TRBJ2-1
D: TRBD2
V: TRBV24-1
CDR3: CATSDPGGDYNEQFF

J: TRBJ1-2
D: -
V: TRBV12-3/TRBV12-4
CDR3: CASSHAMRGSNYGYTF

J: TRBJ1-2
D: -
V: TRBV6-6
CDR3: CASSIRDPRHYGYTF

J: TRBJ2-1
D: TRBD2
V: TRBV6-6
CDR3: CASSKTSDNEQFF

J: TRBJ2-7
D: -
V: TRBV14
CDR3: CASSLWTDSYEQYF

J: TRBJ2-7
D: -
V: TRBV29-1
CDR3: CSVEEIGQEGEQYF

J: TRBJ2-5
D: TRBD1
V: TRBV9
CDR3: CASSDGQGARETQYF

J: TRBJ2-3
D: TRBD2
V: TRBV20-1
CDR3: CSARSVSGLAGGTDTQYF

J: TRBJ1-2
D: -
V: TRBV11-2
CDR3: CASSQGGGSGVGYTF

J: TRBJ2-1
D: TRBD2
V: TRBV7-2
CDR3: CASSLELAGQVINEQFF

J: TRBJ2-3
D: TRBD2
V: TRBV11-2
CDR3: CASSFAGTSGAGHINTQYF

J: TRBJ2-5
D: -
V: TRBV10-3
CDR3: CAISRTDQETQYF

J: TRBJ2-7
D: -
V: TRBV4-2
CDR3: CASREEAGDFAYEQYF

J: TRBJ2-4
D: TRBD2
V: TRBV14
CDR3: CASSQFGLANIQYF

J: TRBJ2-5
D: TRBD2
V: TRBV10-3
CDR3: CAISEPASGQETQYF

J: TRBJ2-5
D: -
V: TRBV4-3
CDR3: CASSQDGAGAQETQYF

J: TRBJ2-2
D: TRBD1
V: TRBV29-1
CDR3: CSAGGQGAPGSTGELFF

J: TRBJ2-1
D: TRBD2
V: TRBV2
CDR3: CASSVGLADNEQFF

J: TRBJ2-1
D: -
V: TRBV20-1
CDR3: CSASGPGETLNNEQFF

J: TRBJ2-7
D: -
V: TRBV19
CDR3: CASSIGSKQYF

J: TRBJ2-7
D: TRBD2
V: TRBV3-1
CDR3: CASSQQELAGERGEQYF

J: TRBJ2-5
D: -
V: TRBV9
CDR3: CASSAGTGETRYF

J: TRBJ2-5
D: -
V: TRBV2
CDR3: CASSEAQELAYNEQYF

J: TRBJ2-7
D: -
V: TRBV6-5
CDR3: CASSPQEGPYEQYF